The TCR beta chain under discussion was sequenced for a study of technical replicates of blood from a few donors. Germline CDR1 reads LNHDA; CDR2 reads SQIVND (reference sequence). Deletions cut 5 bases from V and 3 bases from J, with 21 bases between. The CDR3 is 17 amino acids. The data were produced by immunoSEQ multiplex PCR, yet TCRdb's version contains in-frame clones alone and is incomplete. The repertoire holds 65,000 to 85,000 clones, with 90% to 95% as singletons. This chain joins TRBV19 and TRBJ2-3; maybe TRBD2 (5 bases). Sequenced: T cells isolated from PBMCs. The receptor comes from a human donor in good health. The CDR3 reads CASSPQAASFETDTQYF. The CDR3 nucleotides read TGTGCCAGTAGTCCCCAAGCGGCTAGCTTTGAAACAGATACGCAGTATTTT.